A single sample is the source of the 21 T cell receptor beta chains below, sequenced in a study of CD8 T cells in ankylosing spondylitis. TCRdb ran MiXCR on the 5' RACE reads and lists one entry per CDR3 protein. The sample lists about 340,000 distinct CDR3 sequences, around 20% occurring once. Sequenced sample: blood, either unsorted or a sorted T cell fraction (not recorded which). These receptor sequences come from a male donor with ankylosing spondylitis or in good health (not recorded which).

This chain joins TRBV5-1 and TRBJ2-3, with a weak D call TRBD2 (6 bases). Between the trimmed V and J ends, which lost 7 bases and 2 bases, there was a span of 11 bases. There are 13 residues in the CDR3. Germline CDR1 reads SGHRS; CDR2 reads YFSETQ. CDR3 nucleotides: TGCGCCAGCCGGCGGGACGACACAGATACGCAGTATTTT. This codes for CASRRDDTDTQYF.

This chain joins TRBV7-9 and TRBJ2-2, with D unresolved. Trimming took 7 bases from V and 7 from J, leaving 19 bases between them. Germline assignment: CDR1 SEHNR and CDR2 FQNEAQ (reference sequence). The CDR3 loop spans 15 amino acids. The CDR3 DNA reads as TGTGCCAGCATGGGAAGCCCTAGTCTCGTCGGGGAGCTGTTTTTT. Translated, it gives CASMGSPSLVGELFF.

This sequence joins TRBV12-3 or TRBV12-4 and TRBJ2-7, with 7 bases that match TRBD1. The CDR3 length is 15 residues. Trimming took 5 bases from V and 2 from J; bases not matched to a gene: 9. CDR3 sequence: CASSDHGTATYEQYF. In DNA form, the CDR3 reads TGTGCCAGCAGTGATCACGGGACAGCCACCTACGAGCAGTACTTC.

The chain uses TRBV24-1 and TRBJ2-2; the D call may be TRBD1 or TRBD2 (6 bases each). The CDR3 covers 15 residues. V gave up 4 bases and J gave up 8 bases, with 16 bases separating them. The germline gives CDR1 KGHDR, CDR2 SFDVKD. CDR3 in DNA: TGTGCCACCAGTGACCCCACACAGGGAGGAGGGGAGCTGTTTTTT. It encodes CATSDPTQGGGELFF.

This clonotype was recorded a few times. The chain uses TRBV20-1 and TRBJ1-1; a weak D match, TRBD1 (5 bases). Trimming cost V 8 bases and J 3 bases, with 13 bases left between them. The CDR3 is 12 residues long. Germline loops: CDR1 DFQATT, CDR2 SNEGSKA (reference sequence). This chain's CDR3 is CSPGGGYTEAFF. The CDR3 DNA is TGCAGTCCCGGGGGGGGATACACTGAAGCTTTCTTT.

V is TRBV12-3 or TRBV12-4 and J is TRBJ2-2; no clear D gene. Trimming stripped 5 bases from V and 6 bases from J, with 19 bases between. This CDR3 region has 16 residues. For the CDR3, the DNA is TGTGCCAGCAGTACTGCCCGGACGGTCGGGCCCGGGGAGCTGTTTTTT. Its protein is CASSTARTVGPGELFF.

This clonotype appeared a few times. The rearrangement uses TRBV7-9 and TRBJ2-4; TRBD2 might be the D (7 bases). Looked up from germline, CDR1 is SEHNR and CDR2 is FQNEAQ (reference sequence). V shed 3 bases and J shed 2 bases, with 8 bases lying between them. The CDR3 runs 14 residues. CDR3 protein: CASSLGGPKNIQYF. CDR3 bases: TGTGCCAGCAGCTTGGGGGGGCCCAAAAACATTCAGTACTTC.

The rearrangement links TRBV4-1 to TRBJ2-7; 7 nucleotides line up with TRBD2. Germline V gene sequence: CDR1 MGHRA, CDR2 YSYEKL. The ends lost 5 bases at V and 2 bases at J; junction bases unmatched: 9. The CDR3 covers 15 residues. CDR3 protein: CASSARSSGAYEQYF. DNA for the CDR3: TGCGCCAGCAGCGCAAGGTCTAGCGGAGCCTACGAGCAGTACTTC.

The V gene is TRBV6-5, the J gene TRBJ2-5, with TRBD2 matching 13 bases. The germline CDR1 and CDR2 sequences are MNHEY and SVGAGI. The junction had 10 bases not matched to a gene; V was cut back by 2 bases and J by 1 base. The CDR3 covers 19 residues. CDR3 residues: CASSYMVAGLAGRQETQYF. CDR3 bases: TGTGCCAGCAGTTACATGGTGGCGGGACTAGCGGGGCGCCAAGAGACCCAGTACTTC.

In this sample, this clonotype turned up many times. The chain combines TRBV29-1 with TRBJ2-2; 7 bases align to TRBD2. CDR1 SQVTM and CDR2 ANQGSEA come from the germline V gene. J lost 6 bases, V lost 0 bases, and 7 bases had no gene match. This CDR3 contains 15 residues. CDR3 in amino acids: CSVEDRLAGAGELFF. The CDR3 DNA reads TGCAGCGTTGAAGATAGACTAGCTGGCGCCGGGGAGCTGTTTTTT.

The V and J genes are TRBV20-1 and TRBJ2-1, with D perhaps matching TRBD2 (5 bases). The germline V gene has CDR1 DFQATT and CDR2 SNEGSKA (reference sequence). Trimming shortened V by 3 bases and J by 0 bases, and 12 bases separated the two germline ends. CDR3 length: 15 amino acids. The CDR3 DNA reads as TGCAGTGCTAGGCCCAAGCGGAGCTCCTACAATGAGCAGTTCTTC. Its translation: CSARPKRSSYNEQFF.

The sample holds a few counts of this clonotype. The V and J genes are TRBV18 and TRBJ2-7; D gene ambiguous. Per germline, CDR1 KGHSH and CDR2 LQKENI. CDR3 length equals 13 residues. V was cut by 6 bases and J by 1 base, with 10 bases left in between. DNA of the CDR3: TGTGCCAGCTCGCCCAGGTGGTCCTACGAGCAGTACTTC. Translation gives CASSPRWSYEQYF.

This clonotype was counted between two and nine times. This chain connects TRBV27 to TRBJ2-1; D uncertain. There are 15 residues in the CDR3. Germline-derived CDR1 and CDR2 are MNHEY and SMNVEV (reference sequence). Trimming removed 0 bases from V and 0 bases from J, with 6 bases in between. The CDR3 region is CASSLSLSSYNEQFF. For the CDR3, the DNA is TGTGCCAGCAGTTTATCACTGAGCTCCTACAATGAGCAGTTCTTC.

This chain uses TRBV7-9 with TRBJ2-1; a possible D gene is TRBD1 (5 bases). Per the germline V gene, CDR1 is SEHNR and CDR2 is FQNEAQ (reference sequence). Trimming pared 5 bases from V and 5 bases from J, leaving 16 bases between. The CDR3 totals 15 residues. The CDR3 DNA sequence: TGTGCCAGCAGCGCCAGGCAGGGAATGGACAATGAGCAGTTCTTC. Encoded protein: CASSARQGMDNEQFF. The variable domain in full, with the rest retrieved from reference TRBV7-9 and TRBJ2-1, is DTGVSQNPRHKITKRGQNVTFRCDPISEHNRLYWYRQTLGQGPEFLTYFQNEAQLEKSRLLSDRFSAERPKGSFSTLEIQRTEQGDSAMYLCASSARQGMDNEQFFGPGTRLTVL.

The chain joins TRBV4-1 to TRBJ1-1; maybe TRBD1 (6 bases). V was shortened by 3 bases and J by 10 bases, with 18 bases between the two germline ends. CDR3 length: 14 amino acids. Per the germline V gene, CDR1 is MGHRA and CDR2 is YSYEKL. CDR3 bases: TGCGCCAGCAGCCAGACACAGGGTTTTCAGGGAGCTTTCTTT. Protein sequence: CASSQTQGFQGAFF.

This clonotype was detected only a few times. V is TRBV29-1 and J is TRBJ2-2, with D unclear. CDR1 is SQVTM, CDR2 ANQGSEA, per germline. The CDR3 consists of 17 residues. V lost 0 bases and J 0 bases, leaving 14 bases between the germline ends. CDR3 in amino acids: CSVEDLLGPANTGELFF. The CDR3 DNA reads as TGCAGCGTTGAAGATCTTCTTGGGCCAGCGAACACCGGGGAGCTGTTTTTT.

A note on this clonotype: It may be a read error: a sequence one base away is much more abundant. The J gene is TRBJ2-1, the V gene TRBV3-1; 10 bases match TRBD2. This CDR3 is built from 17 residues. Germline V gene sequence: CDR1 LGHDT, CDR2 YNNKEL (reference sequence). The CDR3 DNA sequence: TGTGCCAGCTGCCAAGACGGAAGCGGGGGGGCCGGGAATGAGCAGTTCTTC. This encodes CASCQDGSGGAGNEQFF.

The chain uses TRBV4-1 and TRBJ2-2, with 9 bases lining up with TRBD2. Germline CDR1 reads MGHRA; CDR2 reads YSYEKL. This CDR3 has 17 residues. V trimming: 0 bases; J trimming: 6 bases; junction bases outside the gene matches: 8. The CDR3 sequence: CASSQDALAGGPGELFF. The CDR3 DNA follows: TGCGCCAGCAGCCAAGACGCGCTGGCGGGGGGGCCCGGGGAGCTGTTTTTT.

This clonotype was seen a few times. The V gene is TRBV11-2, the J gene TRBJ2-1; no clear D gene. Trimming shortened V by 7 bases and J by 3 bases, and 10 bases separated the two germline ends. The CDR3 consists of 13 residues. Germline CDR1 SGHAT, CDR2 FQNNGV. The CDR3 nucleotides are TGTGCCAGCATCCGTCTGGACTACAATGAGCAGTTCTTC. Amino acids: CASIRLDYNEQFF.

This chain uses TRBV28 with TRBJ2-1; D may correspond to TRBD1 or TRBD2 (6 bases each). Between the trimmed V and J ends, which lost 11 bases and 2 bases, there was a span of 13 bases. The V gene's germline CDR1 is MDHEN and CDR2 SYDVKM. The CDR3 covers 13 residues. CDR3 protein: CAVIGGTYNEQFF. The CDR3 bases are TGTGCCGTTATAGGGGGGACCTACAATGAGCAGTTCTTC.

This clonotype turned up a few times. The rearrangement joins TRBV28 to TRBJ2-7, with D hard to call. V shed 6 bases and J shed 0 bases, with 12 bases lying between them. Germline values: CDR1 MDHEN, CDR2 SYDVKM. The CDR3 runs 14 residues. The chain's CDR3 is CASSSRVSSYEQYF. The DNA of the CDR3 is TGTGCCAGCAGCTCCCGGGTTAGCTCCTACGAGCAGTACTTC.